These T cell receptor beta chains were read from a single sample in a study of blood T cells in healthy people across ages. A single record per CDR3 protein comes from TCRdb applying MiXCR to the 5' RACE reads. The sample lists about 640,000 distinct CDR3 sequences; under 70% were seen once. The sample was blood. These receptors originate from a man between 60 and 75 years old in good health. Each CDR3 is given with its conserved first and last residue. D genes are given only for firm matches. Size tells how often a clone was seen (once, few, many) or the class of an expanded clone, and some rows leave it out.

V gene: TRBV12-3/TRBV12-4
D gene: .
J gene: TRBJ1-2
clone size: .
CDR3 protein: CASSFNRANGYTF
CDR3 DNA: TGTGCCAGCAGTTTTAACAGGGCCAATGGCTACACCTTC

V gene: TRBV5-1
D gene: TRBD1
J gene: TRBJ2-2
clone size: .
CDR3 protein: CASSLVTTGDGELFF
CDR3 DNA: TGCGCCAGCAGCTTGGTAACGACAGGGGACGGGGAGCTGTTTTTT

V gene: TRBV3-1
D gene: .
J gene: TRBJ2-6
clone size: few
CDR3 protein: CASSPGLYSGANVLTF
CDR3 DNA: TGTGCCAGCAGCCCGGGGTTGTACTCTGGGGCCAACGTCCTGACTTTC

V gene: TRBV5-1
D gene: .
J gene: TRBJ2-1
clone size: .
CDR3 protein: CASSFPDGEQFF
CDR3 DNA: TGCGCCAGCAGCTTCCCCGATGGTGAGCAGTTCTTC

V gene: TRBV4-1
D gene: TRBD2
J gene: TRBJ2-3
clone size: .
CDR3 protein: CASSLSGRGTDTQYF
CDR3 DNA: TGCGCCAGCAGCCTTAGCGGGCGAGGCACAGATACGCAGTATTTT

V gene: TRBV20-1
D gene: .
J gene: TRBJ2-7
clone size: .
CDR3 protein: CSAPSGAGGYEQYF
CDR3 DNA: TGCAGTGCTCCTTCTGGGGCAGGAGGCTACGAGCAGTACTTC

V gene: TRBV7-2
D gene: .
J gene: TRBJ1-1
clone size: once
CDR3 protein: CASSPHPTVTEAFF
CDR3 DNA: TGTGCCAGCAGCCCCCACCCCACGGTCACTGAAGCTTTCTTT

V gene: TRBV10-3
D gene: TRBD1
J gene: TRBJ2-5
clone size: few
CDR3 protein: CAISPGTGGETQYF
CDR3 DNA: TGTGCCATCAGTCCCGGGACAGGAGGAGAGACCCAGTACTTC

V gene: TRBV14
D gene: .
J gene: TRBJ2-5
clone size: few
CDR3 protein: CASALGQTQETQYF
CDR3 DNA: TGTGCCAGCGCTTTAGGACAGACTCAAGAGACCCAGTACTTC

V gene: TRBV27
D gene: .
J gene: TRBJ2-7
clone size: .
CDR3 protein: CASKEGATYEQYF
CDR3 DNA: TGTGCCAGCAAAGAGGGAGCCACCTACGAGCAGTACTTC

V gene: TRBV3-1
D gene: .
J gene: TRBJ2-5
clone size: .
CDR3 protein: CASSQGTFQETQYF
CDR3 DNA: TGTGCCAGCAGCCAAGGAACATTCCAAGAGACCCAGTACTTC

V gene: TRBV12-3/TRBV12-4
D gene: .
J gene: TRBJ2-1
clone size: .
CDR3 protein: CASSLGQTGNNEQFF
CDR3 DNA: TGTGCCAGCAGTTTAGGGCAGACAGGAAACAATGAGCAGTTCTTC

V gene: TRBV20-1
D gene: TRBD2
J gene: TRBJ2-1
clone size: .
CDR3 protein: CSARKFAGGSNEQFF
CDR3 DNA: TGCAGTGCTAGAAAGTTCGCGGGGGGAAGTAATGAGCAGTTCTTC

V gene: TRBV10-3
D gene: TRBD1
J gene: TRBJ2-4
clone size: few
CDR3 protein: CAIGTGLAKNIQYF
CDR3 DNA: TGTGCCATAGGGACAGGGTTGGCCAAAAACATTCAGTACTTC

V gene: TRBV20-1
D gene: .
J gene: TRBJ1-5
clone size: .
CDR3 protein: CSARDRGFRQPQHF
CDR3 DNA: TGCAGTGCTAGAGATCGGGGGTTCCGTCAGCCCCAGCATTTT

V gene: TRBV7-2
D gene: TRBD1
J gene: TRBJ2-1
clone size: few
CDR3 protein: CASSWTGTVEQFF
CDR3 DNA: TGTGCCAGCAGTTGGACAGGGACCGTTGAGCAGTTCTTC

V gene: TRBV12-5
D gene: .
J gene: TRBJ2-4
clone size: many
CDR3 protein: CASGLAGGGLAKNIQYF
CDR3 DNA: TGTGCTAGTGGTTTGGCCGGGGGAGGTTTAGCCAAAAACATTCAGTACTTC

V gene: TRBV29-1
D gene: .
J gene: TRBJ2-5
clone size: few
CDR3 protein: CSVPEVGRQETQYF
CDR3 DNA: TGCAGCGTCCCCGAGGTTGGGCGCCAAGAGACCCAGTACTTC

V gene: TRBV29-1
D gene: .
J gene: TRBJ2-5
clone size: few
CDR3 protein: CSVTGSETQYF
CDR3 DNA: TGCAGCGTTACAGGGTCGGAGACCCAGTACTTC

V gene: TRBV3-1
D gene: .
J gene: TRBJ2-7
clone size: .
CDR3 protein: CASSQGVPNWGSVYEQYF
CDR3 DNA: TGTGCCAGCAGCCAAGGAGTCCCCAACTGGGGGTCGGTGTACGAGCAGTACTTC

V gene: TRBV3-1
D gene: .
J gene: TRBJ1-6
clone size: .
CDR3 protein: CASSQAPLGSPLHF
CDR3 DNA: TGTGCCAGCAGCCAGGCCCCCTTAGGTTCACCCCTCCACTTT

V gene: TRBV20-1
D gene: TRBD2
J gene: TRBJ2-5
clone size: many
CDR3 protein: CSARKGLEGAETQYF
CDR3 DNA: TGCAGTGCTAGGAAGGGACTAGAAGGTGCAGAGACCCAGTACTTC

V gene: TRBV7-2
D gene: TRBD1
J gene: TRBJ2-3
clone size: .
CDR3 protein: CASSFAGTVTDTQYF
CDR3 DNA: TGTGCCAGCAGCTTTGCCGGGACAGTCACAGATACGCAGTATTTT

V gene: TRBV4-2
D gene: TRBD2
J gene: TRBJ2-7
clone size: .
CDR3 protein: CASSPTYGASGGTRSYEQYF
CDR3 DNA: TGTGCCAGCAGCCCGACCTACGGGGCTAGCGGGGGGACTAGATCCTACGAGCAGTACTTC

V gene: TRBV27
D gene: TRBD1
J gene: TRBJ1-1
clone size: .
CDR3 protein: CASTGTGAGSTEAFF
CDR3 DNA: TGTGCCAGCACCGGGACAGGGGCGGGGAGCACTGAAGCTTTCTTT

V gene: TRBV5-1
D gene: .
J gene: TRBJ2-6
clone size: .
CDR3 protein: CASSLDSVAGANVLTF
CDR3 DNA: TGCGCCAGCAGCTTGGATAGTGTAGCTGGGGCCAACGTCCTGACTTTC

V gene: TRBV7-2
D gene: TRBD1
J gene: TRBJ2-5
clone size: .
CDR3 protein: CASSLQQGAQETQYF
CDR3 DNA: TGTGCCAGCAGCCTTCAGCAGGGGGCCCAGGAGACCCAGTACTTC

V gene: TRBV20-1
D gene: TRBD1
J gene: TRBJ2-5
clone size: .
CDR3 protein: CSASWTGLQETQYF
CDR3 DNA: TGCAGTGCTAGCTGGACAGGGCTCCAAGAGACCCAGTACTTC

V gene: TRBV15
D gene: .
J gene: TRBJ2-3
clone size: once
CDR3 protein: CATSRGQSPDTQYF
CDR3 DNA: TGTGCCACCAGCAGAGGACAGTCCCCAGATACGCAGTATTTT

V gene: TRBV3-1
D gene: .
J gene: TRBJ2-1
clone size: .
CDR3 protein: CASSQGNGDEQFF
CDR3 DNA: TGTGCCAGCAGCCAAGGAAACGGCGATGAGCAGTTCTTC

V gene: TRBV5-1
D gene: .
J gene: TRBJ2-1
clone size: .
CDR3 protein: CASSLGQFYNEQFF
CDR3 DNA: TGCGCCAGCAGCTTGGGTCAGTTCTACAATGAGCAGTTCTTC

V gene: TRBV11-2
D gene: .
J gene: TRBJ2-6
clone size: .
CDR3 protein: CASSLARGPGANVLTF
CDR3 DNA: TGTGCCAGCAGCTTAGCTCGGGGCCCTGGGGCCAACGTCCTGACTTTC

V gene: TRBV12-3/TRBV12-4
D gene: TRBD1
J gene: TRBJ1-5
clone size: .
CDR3 protein: CASSPGTGSQPQHF
CDR3 DNA: TGTGCCAGCAGTCCCGGGACAGGGAGTCAGCCCCAGCATTTT

V gene: TRBV28
D gene: TRBD1
J gene: TRBJ2-7
clone size: .
CDR3 protein: CASRPTGGSSYEQYF
CDR3 DNA: TGTGCCAGCAGACCAACAGGGGGAAGCTCCTACGAGCAGTACTTC

V gene: TRBV2
D gene: .
J gene: TRBJ1-3
clone size: few
CDR3 protein: CASSPQGYGNTIYF
CDR3 DNA: TGTGCCAGCAGCCCCCAGGGTTACGGAAACACCATATATTTT